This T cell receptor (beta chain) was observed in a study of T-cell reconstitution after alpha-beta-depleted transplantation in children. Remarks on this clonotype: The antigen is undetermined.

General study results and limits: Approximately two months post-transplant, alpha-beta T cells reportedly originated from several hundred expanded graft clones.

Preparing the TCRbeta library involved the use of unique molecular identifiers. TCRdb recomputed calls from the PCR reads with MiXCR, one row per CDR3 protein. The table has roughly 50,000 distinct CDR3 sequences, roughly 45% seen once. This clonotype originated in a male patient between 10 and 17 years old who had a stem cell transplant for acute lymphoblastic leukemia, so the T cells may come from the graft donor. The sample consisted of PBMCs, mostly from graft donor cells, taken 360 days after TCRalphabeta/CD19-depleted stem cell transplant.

The CDR3: CASSHGDRSYEQYF. The CDR3 DNA reads TGTGCCAGCAGTCACGGGGACCGGTCTTACGAGCAGTACTTC. V is TRBV7-9 and J is TRBJ2-7; D is tentatively TRBD1 or TRBD2 (5 bases each). CDR1 and CDR2 (germline): SEHNR, FQNEAQ (reference sequence). Trimming shortened V by 6 bases and J by 4 bases, and 16 bases separated the two germline ends. The CDR3 spans 14 residues. Full variable domain (outside the CDR3, taken from reference TRBV7-9 and TRBJ2-7): DTGVSQNPRHKITKRGQNVTFRCDPISEHNRLYWYRQTLGQGPEFLTYFQNEAQLEKSRLLSDRFSAERPKGSFSTLEIQRTEQGDSAMYLCASSHGDRSYEQYFGPGTRLTVT.